Listed here are 20 T cell receptor beta chains from one sample, sequenced in a study of blood T cell repertoires in COVID-19. The repertoire was sequenced with immunoSEQ multiplex PCR; TCRdb's copy has only in-frame clones and lacks some. The sample shows about 150,000 clones, around 85% of them seen only once. The sample taken for sequencing was peripheral blood. Receptor source: a man in his sixties with COVID-19, enrolled during active disease.

The genes are TRBV7-2 and TRBJ2-2; D not certain. Trimming removed 1 base from V and 9 bases from J, with 6 bases in between. The CDR3 spans 12 residues. CDR1 is SGHTA and CDR2 is FQGNSA in the germline V gene. Here the CDR3 DNA reads TGTGCCAGCAGCTTAGATCTTAGGGAGCTGTTTTTT. Encoded protein: CASSLDLRELFF.

The chain recombines TRBV28 with TRBJ1-1; 8 bases map to TRBD1. The CDR3 runs 14 residues. The trim removed 3 bases at V and 7 bases at J, leaving 7 bases unmatched. The germline gives CDR1 MDHEN, CDR2 SYDVKM. CDR3 DNA sequence: TGTGCCAGCAGTTTGGTTCGGGACAGGCTTGAAGCTTTCTTT. Encoded protein: CASSLVRDRLEAFF.

This chain uses TRBV9 with TRBJ1-6, with 9 nucleotides matching TRBD1. CDR3 size: 13 residues. The germline gives CDR1 SGDLS, CDR2 YYNGEE. Trimming removed 5 bases from V and 10 bases from J; junction bases left unmatched: 4. DNA of the CDR3: TGTGCCAGCAGGGGGACAGGGCGATCACCCCTCCACTTT. Residues: CASRGTGRSPLHF.

This clone was picked up a small number of times. This sequence joins TRBV6-6 and TRBJ2-7; D call uncertain. This CDR3 region has 13 residues. Germline assignment: CDR1 MNHNY and CDR2 SVGAGI (reference sequence). V shed 2 bases and J shed 7 bases, with 12 bases lying between them. This CDR3 is CASSYRQYGEQYF. In nucleotides, the CDR3 is TGTGCCAGCAGTTACCGTCAGTACGGGGAGCAGTACTTC.

The CDR3 DNA follows: TGTGCCAGCTCACCACCAAACTATCTGAACACTGAAGCTTTCTTT. Residues: CASSPPNYLNTEAFF. The chain couples TRBV18 to TRBJ1-1; D call uncertain. CDR3 length: 15 residues. Germline CDR1 is KGHSH and CDR2 is LQKENI. The ends were cut back, 0 bases at V and 0 bases at J, with 8 bases in the middle.

This clone was seen just once. The gene calls are TRBV4-1 and TRBJ1-2; D unresolved. The CDR3 loop spans 14 amino acids. Per the germline V gene, CDR1 is MGHRA and CDR2 is YSYEKL. The V and J ends lost 1 base and 8 bases respectively, with 14 bases between them. CDR3 DNA sequence: TGCGCCAGCAGCCAAGGTTCCCAGGCGAGCGGCTACACCTTC. This gives the protein CASSQGSQASGYTF.

The chain employs TRBV5-1 and TRBJ1-1; TRBD1 might be the D (6 bases). This CDR3 is 15 amino acids long. Germline-derived CDR1 and CDR2 are SGHRS and YFSETQ. Trimming shortened V by 0 bases and J by 7 bases, and 16 bases separated the two germline ends. The CDR3 sequence is CASSLGGGLSLEAFF. The CDR3 nucleotides are TGCGCCAGCAGCTTGGGCGGGGGCCTCTCCCTTGAAGCTTTCTTT.

V usage is TRBV7-6 and J usage is TRBJ2-1; 13 bases align to TRBD2. Losses at the gene ends were 4 bases for V and 0 bases for J; bases not matched to a gene: 12. The CDR3 has 20 amino acids. The germline V gene has CDR1 SGHVS and CDR2 FNYEAQ. This chain's CDR3 is CASSYKGGLAGRSSYNEQFF. The CDR3 DNA follows: TGTGCCAGCAGCTACAAGGGGGGACTAGCGGGAAGGAGCTCCTACAATGAGCAGTTCTTC.

This chain joins TRBV7-2 and TRBJ2-1, with D tentatively TRBD2 (6 bases). Per the germline V gene, CDR1 is SGHTA and CDR2 is FQGNSA. This CDR3 has 13 residues. Between the trimmed V and J ends, which lost 6 bases and 13 bases, there was a span of 19 bases. CDR3 region: CASRLPGLGPQFF. The CDR3 DNA reads as TGTGCCAGCAGACTACCGGGACTCGGGCCCCAGTTCTTC.

The gene calls are TRBV6-1 and TRBJ2-5, with 7 nucleotides matching TRBD1. The CDR3 extends over 16 amino acids. J lost 7 bases, V lost 4 bases, and 15 bases had no gene match. CDR1 MNHNS and CDR2 SASEGT come from the germline V gene. CDR3 loop: CASSGGSDRFLGTQYF. CDR3 in DNA: TGTGCCAGCAGTGGAGGGTCGGACAGGTTCCTTGGGACCCAGTACTTC.

The chain combines TRBV19 with TRBJ1-2; 9 bases are a match to TRBD1. J lost 4 bases, V lost 11 bases, and 14 bases had no gene match. The CDR3 is made up of 15 amino acids. The germline V gene encodes CDR1 LNHDA and CDR2 SQIVND (reference sequence). Here the CDR3 reads CAATSGQGKIYGYTF. In DNA, the CDR3 is TGTGCCGCCACCTCGGGACAGGGCAAAATCTATGGCTACACCTTC.

The rearrangement links TRBV30 to TRBJ2-2, with a weak D call TRBD1 (5 bases). Trimming left V 0 bases short and J 1 base short, with 9 bases between. Germline V gene data show CDR1 as GTSNPN and CDR2 as SVGIG (reference sequence). This CDR3 is 15 amino acids long. The CDR3 region is CAWSVRQLNTGELFF. CDR3 sequence (DNA): TGTGCCTGGAGTGTACGACAGCTGAACACCGGGGAGCTGTTTTTT. Drawing the rest from reference TRBV30 and TRBJ2-2, the complete variable domain is SQTIHQWPATLVQPVGSPLSLECTVEGTSNPNLYWYRQAAGRGLQLLFYSVGIGQISSEVPQNLSASRPQDRQFILSSKKLLLSDSGFYLCAWSVRQLNTGELFFGEGSRLTVL.

A few counts support this clone. V usage is TRBV4-1 and J usage is TRBJ2-7; a possible D gene is TRBD2 (7 bases). V was cut by 3 bases and J by 0 bases, with 15 bases left in between. Germline CDR1 reads MGHRA; CDR2 reads YSYEKL. The CDR3 covers 16 residues. Written as DNA, the CDR3 is TGCGCCAGCAGCCACCGCGGGGGCGGGAGCTCCTACGAGCAGTACTTC. This encodes CASSHRGGGSSYEQYF.

This sequence joins TRBV7-9 and TRBJ2-2, with 9 bases fitting TRBD1. The CDR3 has 14 residues. CDR1 is SEHNR and CDR2 is FQNEAQ in the germline V gene (reference sequence). CDR3 protein: CAHGTGSNTGELFF. In nucleotides, the CDR3 is TGTGCTCACGGGACAGGGTCGAACACCGGGGAGCTGTTTTTT.

The chain combines TRBV27 with TRBJ1-5, with 7 bases matching TRBD1. Trimming cost V 4 bases and J 5 bases; bases outside gene matches: 8. Germline V gene sequence: CDR1 MNHEY, CDR2 SMNVEV (reference sequence). The CDR3 runs to 15 residues. The CDR3 is CASSSRQGGDQPQHF. CDR3 DNA: TGTGCCAGCAGTTCTCGACAGGGCGGGGATCAGCCCCAGCATTTT.

This clone occurred once. The V call is TRBV6-5, the J call TRBJ1-1, with 9 nucleotides matching TRBD1. The CDR3 length is 14 residues. Germline V gene data show CDR1 as MNHEY and CDR2 as SVGAGI. V was pared by 8 bases and J by 1 base, with 5 bases of the junction left unmatched. The CDR3 spells CASERDRANTEAFF. The CDR3 DNA reads TGTGCCAGCGAGAGGGACAGGGCGAACACTGAAGCTTTCTTT.

This clone has just one count. The chain joins TRBV7-3 to TRBJ2-1; 8 bases fit TRBD2. CDR1 SGHTA and CDR2 FQGTGA come from the germline V gene. This CDR3 has 15 amino acids. V lost 2 bases, J lost 10 bases, and 10 bases stayed unmatched. The CDR3 DNA sequence: TGTGCCAGCAGCTTACTCCGGAGCGGGAGAGACGAGCAGTTCTTC. It specifies CASSLLRSGRDEQFF.

This clone appeared a single time. V gene TRBV6-5 combines with J gene TRBJ1-3; a possible D gene is TRBD1 (6 bases). V was pared by 8 bases and J by 8 bases, with 22 bases between. This CDR3 is built from 15 residues. Germline values: CDR1 MNHEY, CDR2 SVGAGI. Here the CDR3 DNA reads TGTGCCAGCGGAGAATGGACAGCTTTGGGGGACACCATATATTTT. Protein product: CASGEWTALGDTIYF.

The chain employs TRBV4-2 and TRBJ2-3; D perhaps matches TRBD2 (6 bases). The germline gives CDR1 LGHNA, CDR2 YNFKEQ. Trimming left V 3 bases short and J 0 bases short, with 13 bases between. This CDR3 has 16 residues. This chain's CDR3 is CASSQPGTLSTDTQYF. The CDR3 DNA sequence: TGTGCCAGCAGCCAGCCCGGGACTCTTAGCACAGATACGCAGTATTTT.

The chain carries TRBV6-1 and TRBJ2-3; 12 bases match TRBD2. V gave up 2 bases and J gave up 7 bases; unmatched junction bases: 16. The CDR3 contains 19 residues. Looked up from germline, CDR1 is MNHNS and CDR2 is SASEGT. In nucleotides, the CDR3 is TGTGCCAGCAGTGAAATATTTGTGGCTAGCGGGAGGGTTAGGAATACGCAGTATTTT. It specifies CASSEIFVASGRVRNTQYF.